This is a list of T cell receptor beta chains from one sample in a study of long-term antiretroviral therapy in people with HIV. Data came from immunoSEQ multiplex PCR; TCRdb stores just in-frame clones and leaves some out. Counted here are around 20,000 clones, 76% occurring once; the ten biggest clones make up approximately 15%. Sequences were derived from unsorted PBMCs, sampled 0.5 years before starting antiretroviral therapy. These receptors were obtained from a woman between 50 and 59 years old with HIV. Each CDR3 is given with its conserved first and last residue. The D gene is left open where the match is weak. Size is omitted from some rows. Given values are once, few, many or a class for expanded clones.

size: .; D: .; J: TRBJ2-2; V: TRBV18; CDR3: CASSSITGTSTGELFF; DNA: TGTGCCAGCTCATCGATAACAGGAACGAGCACCGGGGAGCTGTTTTTT
size: .; D: TRBD2; J: TRBJ2-7; V: TRBV29-1; CDR3: CSVEEERGGTYEQYF; DNA: TGCAGCGTTGAAGAGGAGCGGGGGGGTACCTACGAGCAGTACTTC
size: few; D: TRBD2; J: TRBJ2-2; V: TRBV7-9; CDR3: CASSLSELAEITGELFF; DNA: TGTGCCAGCAGCTTATCTGAACTAGCGGAGATCACCGGGGAGCTGTTTTTT
size: .; D: .; J: TRBJ1-5; V: TRBV12-5; CDR3: CASGLDSNQPQHF; DNA: TGTGCTAGTGGGCTGGACAGCAATCAGCCCCAGCATTTT
size: .; D: .; J: TRBJ1-2; V: TRBV5-4; CDR3: CASSLDSSNYGYTF; DNA: TGTGCCAGCAGCTTGGACAGCTCAAACTATGGCTACACCTTC
size: .; D: .; J: TRBJ1-2; V: TRBV4-1; CDR3: CASSQGGSGYTF; DNA: TGCGCCAGCAGCCAAGGGGGGTCTGGCTACACCTTC
size: .; D: TRBD2; J: TRBJ2-7; V: TRBV28; CDR3: CATGGGGDEQYF; DNA: TGTGCCACCGGCGGGGGAGGGGACGAGCAGTACTTC
size: .; D: TRBD2; J: TRBJ2-5; V: TRBV15; CDR3: CATSRAGGDGETQYF; DNA: TGTGCCACCAGCAGAGCGGGGGGGGACGGGGAGACCCAGTACTTC
size: .; D: .; J: TRBJ1-6; V: TRBV2; CDR3: CASSGPKDPTPHSPLHF; DNA: TGTGCCAGCAGTGGGCCAAAGGACCCTACCCCTCATTCACCCCTCCACTTT
size: .; D: TRBD1; J: TRBJ2-7; V: TRBV7-8; CDR3: CASSFPGGTYEQYF; DNA: TGTGCCAGCAGCTTCCCAGGGGGAACCTACGAGCAGTACTTC
size: once; D: .; J: TRBJ2-2; V: TRBV19; CDR3: CASTTGTANTGELFF; DNA: TGTGCCAGTACCACCGGGACGGCGAACACCGGGGAGCTGTTTTTT
size: .; D: .; J: TRBJ2-3; V: TRBV4-2; CDR3: CASSPSRGAPPDTQYF; DNA: TGTGCCAGCAGCCCGAGCCGGGGTGCTCCCCCAGATACGCAGTATTTT
size: .; D: .; J: TRBJ1-6; V: TRBV9; CDR3: CASRSGLEGSPLHF; DNA: TGTGCCAGCCGTTCTGGCCTCGAGGGTTCACCCCTCCACTTT
size: .; D: .; J: TRBJ1-2; V: TRBV10-3; CDR3: CAISEGSEGVYNYGYTF; DNA: TGTGCCATCAGTGAGGGCAGCGAAGGGGTCTATAACTATGGCTACACCTTC
size: .; D: .; J: TRBJ2-1; V: TRBV6-4; CDR3: CASSALGKWSSYNEQFF; DNA: TGTGCCAGCAGCGCCCTCGGGAAGTGGAGCTCCTACAATGAGCAGTTCTTC
size: .; D: .; J: TRBJ1-6; V: TRBV4-1; CDR3: CASSQSATPGPSSYNSPLHF; DNA: TGCGCCAGCAGCCAATCGGCGACCCCGGGACCAAGCTCCTATAATTCACCCCTCCACTTT
size: .; D: TRBD1; J: TRBJ1-6; V: TRBV5-4; CDR3: CASSYTDRGNSPLHF; DNA: TGTGCCAGCAGCTACACGGACAGGGGGAATTCACCCCTCCACTTT
size: .; D: .; J: TRBJ1-2; V: TRBV25-1; CDR3: CASSSIISNYGYTF; DNA: TGTGCCAGCAGTTCGATAATAAGTAACTATGGCTACACCTTC
size: .; D: .; J: TRBJ1-1; V: TRBV5-1; CDR3: CASSYDRTAVAFF; DNA: TGCGCCAGCAGCTATGATCGGACAGCCGTGGCTTTCTTT
size: .; D: .; J: TRBJ2-7; V: TRBV29-1; CDR3: CSVDQGLMQYF; DNA: TGCAGCGTTGACCAGGGGTTGATGCAGTACTTC
size: .; D: .; J: TRBJ1-1; V: TRBV5-1; CDR3: CASSWGGAELNTEAFF; DNA: TGCGCCAGCAGCTGGGGCGGGGCGGAATTGAACACTGAAGCTTTCTTT
size: .; D: TRBD1; J: TRBJ1-1; V: TRBV30; CDR3: CAWWEEGAQNEAFF; DNA: TGTGCCTGGTGGGAGGAGGGGGCGCAAAATGAAGCTTTCTTT
size: .; D: .; J: TRBJ2-5; V: TRBV27; CDR3: CASSSRTPVETQYF; DNA: TGTGCCAGCAGTTCACGGACACCGGTGGAGACCCAGTACTTC
size: .; D: .; J: TRBJ1-2; V: TRBV30; CDR3: CAWSELYGYTF; DNA: TGTGCCTGGAGTGAACTCTATGGCTACACCTTC
size: few; D: .; J: TRBJ1-5; V: TRBV2; CDR3: CASNLGGQPQHF; DNA: TGTGCCAGCAATCTGGGGGGCCAGCCCCAGCATTTT
size: .; D: .; J: TRBJ2-1; V: TRBV29-1; CDR3: CSVERGDNEQFF; DNA: TGCAGCGTTGAACGGGGCGACAATGAGCAGTTCTTC
size: .; D: .; J: TRBJ1-5; V: TRBV5-4; CDR3: CASSLGGSLSNQPQHF; DNA: TGTGCCAGCAGCTTGGGAGGCAGCCTTAGCAATCAGCCCCAGCATTTT
size: .; D: .; J: TRBJ1-6; V: TRBV5-6; CDR3: CASSLGGDSPLHF; DNA: TGTGCCAGCAGCTTGGGCGGTGATTCACCCCTCCACTTT
size: .; D: .; J: TRBJ1-2; V: TRBV19; CDR3: CASSIDHGRADGYTF; DNA: TGTGCCAGTAGTATAGATCACGGAAGGGCCGATGGCTACACCTTC
size: .; D: .; J: TRBJ2-7; V: TRBV7-8; CDR3: CASSLNRDTYEQYF; DNA: TGTGCCAGCAGCTTAAACAGGGATACCTACGAGCAGTACTTC
size: .; D: .; J: TRBJ1-6; V: TRBV7-3; CDR3: CASSEYRNSPLHF; DNA: TGTGCCAGCAGCGAATACAGGAATTCACCCCTCCACTTT
size: medium-sized; D: .; J: TRBJ2-2; V: TRBV28; CDR3: CASTLSWGAGELFF; DNA: TGTGCCAGCACCCTCTCGTGGGGGGCCGGGGAGCTGTTTTTT
size: .; D: .; J: TRBJ1-4; V: TRBV11-2; CDR3: CASSWQPLEKLFF; DNA: TGTGCCAGCAGCTGGCAGCCGCTTGAAAAACTGTTTTTT
size: .; D: .; J: TRBJ2-7; V: TRBV18; CDR3: CASSRDATYEQYF; DNA: TGTGCCAGCTCACGGGACGCGACCTACGAGCAGTACTTC
size: .; D: TRBD1; J: TRBJ2-4; V: TRBV2; CDR3: CASQLALGQGPKNIQYF; DNA: TGTGCCAGCCAGCTTGCTTTGGGACAGGGGCCCAAAAACATTCAGTACTTC
size: .; D: .; J: TRBJ1-6; V: TRBV21-1; CDR3: CASSMPAGSGYNSPLHF; DNA: TGTGCCAGCAGCATGCCGGCGGGCAGCGGGTATAATTCACCCCTCCACTTT
size: .; D: .; J: TRBJ1-2; V: TRBV6-5; CDR3: CASSYNQGVAGYTF; DNA: TGTGCCAGCAGTTATAATCAGGGAGTGGCTGGCTACACCTTC
size: .; D: TRBD2; J: TRBJ2-3; V: TRBV18; CDR3: CASSPPLGAGGQDTQYF; DNA: TGTGCCAGCTCACCCCCCTTGGGAGCGGGGGGGCAAGATACGCAGTATTTT
size: .; D: TRBD1; J: TRBJ2-1; V: TRBV11-1; CDR3: CASSFWTGTNNEQFF; DNA: TGTGCCAGCAGCTTCTGGACAGGGACGAACAATGAGCAGTTCTTC
size: .; D: .; J: TRBJ2-2; V: TRBV5-1; CDR3: CASSLGDPNTGELFF; DNA: TGCGCCAGCAGCTTGGGTGACCCGAACACCGGGGAGCTGTTTTTT
size: .; D: TRBD2; J: TRBJ2-5; V: TRBV5-1; CDR3: CASSPGSGGQETQYF; DNA: TGCGCCAGCAGCCCCGGCAGCGGGGGGCAAGAGACCCAGTACTTC
size: few; D: .; J: TRBJ1-3; V: TRBV18; CDR3: CASSPQGHTIYF; DNA: TGTGCCAGCTCACCGCAGGGACACACCATATATTTT
size: .; D: .; J: TRBJ1-3; V: TRBV5-1; CDR3: CASSLEAGSGNTIYF; DNA: TGCGCCAGCAGCTTGGAGGCAGGCTCTGGAAACACCATATATTTT
size: once; D: TRBD1; J: TRBJ2-2; V: TRBV7-6; CDR3: CASSRTRDRATGELFF; DNA: TGTGCCAGCAGCCGTACCCGGGACAGGGCCACCGGGGAGCTGTTTTTT
size: .; D: .; J: TRBJ1-4; V: TRBV5-1; CDR3: CASSLSPGSEKLFF; DNA: TGCGCCAGCAGCTTGTCTCCAGGGAGTGAAAAACTGTTTTTT
size: once; D: .; J: TRBJ1-3; V: TRBV20-1; CDR3: CSARTGNTIYF; DNA: TGCAGTGCTCGGACAGGAAACACCATATATTTT
size: .; D: .; J: TRBJ2-1; V: TRBV2; CDR3: CASEYQNEQFF; DNA: TGTGCCAGCGAGTACCAAAATGAGCAGTTCTTC
size: .; D: .; J: TRBJ1-1; V: TRBV30; CDR3: CAWSWGTGEAFF; DNA: TGTGCCTGGAGTTGGGGAACGGGTGAAGCTTTCTTT
size: .; D: .; J: TRBJ1-1; V: TRBV7-8; CDR3: CASSLATVNTEAFF; DNA: TGTGCCAGCAGCTTAGCGACAGTGAACACTGAAGCTTTCTTT